This T cell receptor (beta chain) was observed in a study of blood T cells in healthy people across ages. The CDR3 totals 11 residues. V was trimmed by 3 bases and J by 9 bases, leaving 8 bases between them. Germline-derived CDR1 and CDR2 are MGHDK and SYGVNS. A second about 7 to 11 cycle PCR used barcoded and J-beta primers. TCRdb re-analysed the 5' RACE reads in MiXCR, keeping a single row per CDR3 protein. The sample lists about 680,000 distinct CDR3 sequences, 45% to 50% occurring once. This clonotype was recorded a few times. The TCR originated in a woman aged 60 to 75 in good health. Sequencing used blood. This chain joins TRBV25-1 and TRBJ1-2; no definite D call. The CDR3 loop is CASSDGVSYTF. CDR3 DNA: TGTGCCAGCAGTGATGGGGTCAGCTACACCTTC.